Shown below are 20 T cell receptor beta chains from a single sample sequenced in a study of vaccination and CD4 T cells after COVID-19. Sample treatment: approximately nine-day PBMC culture with coronavirus spike peptide pools or control peptides (ViraFEST assay). These receptors' targets are unknown. Scientists ran DNA taken from cultured CD4+ T cells through the Oncomine TCR Beta short-read assay for sequencing. One entry per CDR3 protein results from TCRdb running MiXCR on the PCR reads. The table has 15,000 to 20,000 distinct CDR3 sequences, roughly 56% seen once; the top ten hold 6.5% to 8.5%. Sequenced: CD4+ T cells from blood, cultured in vitro. Receptor source: a human donor who had recovered from COVID-19.

This clonotype has just a few counts. As DNA, the CDR3 is TGTGCCAGCAGCTTGGGTGGCAGCACTGAAGCTTTCTTT. Amino acids: CASSLGGSTEAFF. This chain uses TRBV5-4 with TRBJ1-1; D unclear. Trimming shortened V by 0 bases and J by 4 bases, and 7 bases separated the two germline ends. The CDR3 runs to 13 residues. CDR1 is SGHNT and CDR2 is YYREEE in the germline V gene (reference sequence).

This clonotype occurred a few times. The rearrangement uses TRBV6-1 and TRBJ1-5; 10 nucleotides agree with TRBD1. The CDR3 is 17 amino acids. V trimming: 6 bases; J trimming: 6 bases; junction bases outside the gene matches: 14. The germline gives CDR1 MNHNS, CDR2 SASEGT. In nucleotides, the CDR3 is TGTGCCAGCAGATTCGGGGGGACAGGGGATCTTTCTCAGCCCCAGCATTTT. This sequence encodes CASRFGGTGDLSQPQHF.

This clonotype occurred a few times. V and J are TRBV10-3 and TRBJ1-5, with no clear D. In germline, CDR1 is ENHRY, CDR2 SYGVKD. This CDR3 spans 16 amino acids. Trimming left V 3 bases short and J 9 bases short, with 21 bases between. CDR3 residues: CAISDSRPAGIRPQHF. In nucleotides, the CDR3 is TGTGCCATCAGTGACTCCCGTCCGGCCGGGATCCGGCCCCAGCATTTT.

This clonotype has a handful of counts. The V call is TRBV5-4, the J call TRBJ2-5, with TRBD2 matching over 7 bases. V dropped 4 bases and J dropped 2; count of bases not matched to a gene: 8. The CDR3 is 15 residues long. Germline values: CDR1 SGHNT, CDR2 YYREEE (reference sequence). CDR3 in amino acids: CASSRRLADQETQYF. In nucleotides, the CDR3 is TGTGCCAGCAGCCGAAGACTAGCCGATCAAGAGACCCAGTACTTC.

V usage is TRBV6-1 and J usage is TRBJ1-6; TRBD1 agrees at 7 bases. Germline V gives CDR1 MNHNS, CDR2 SASEGT. The CDR3 sequence is 14 residues long. The ends lost 7 bases at V and 7 bases at J; junction bases unmatched: 7. The CDR3, as DNA: TGTGCCAGCACCGAACAGGGGCCCAATTCACCCCTCCACTTT. Its translation: CASTEQGPNSPLHF.

The chain is built from TRBV21-1 and TRBJ1-5; the table gives TRBD1 as D, unverified against the DNA. TRBV21-1 is flagged as a pseudogene. This CDR3 comprises 16 residues. Written as DNA, the CDR3 is TGTGCCAGCAGCCCGAGCTACAGGGGTTCCAATCAGCCCCAGCATTTT. It encodes CASSPSYRGSNQPQHF.

The chain recombines TRBV7-9 with TRBJ1-1; the match to TRBD1 covers 7 bases. J lost 0 bases, V lost 2 bases, and 0 bases had no gene match. This CDR3 has 14 residues. Germline assignment: CDR1 SEHNR and CDR2 FQNEAQ (reference sequence). The CDR3 DNA sequence: TGTGCCAGCAGCTTACAGGGGGTGAACACTGAAGCTTTCTTT. This translates into CASSLQGVNTEAFF.

The genes are TRBV19 and TRBJ2-2; 13 nucleotides line up with TRBD2. V lost 6 bases and J lost 5; bases outside the gene matches: 9. Germline assignment: CDR1 LNHDA and CDR2 SQIVND (reference sequence). The CDR3 totals 17 residues. In DNA, the CDR3 is TGTGCCAGTAGCAAACTAGCGGGGGGGCTTCGAACCGGGGAGCTGTTTTTT. Translation gives CASSKLAGGLRTGELFF.

This chain links TRBV4-2 with TRBJ2-2, with D maybe TRBD2 (7 bases). The CDR3 contains 15 residues. Trimming took 7 bases from V and 7 from J, leaving 19 bases between them. The germline gives CDR1 LGHNA, CDR2 YNFKEQ. CDR3 in DNA: TGTGCCAGCAATGTGGTGGGGGGGGCCATCGGGGAGCTGTTTTTT. Amino acids: CASNVVGGAIGELFF.

This chain uses TRBV5-6 with TRBJ2-5, with D perhaps TRBD2 (6 bases). The CDR3 has 14 residues. CDR1 is SGHDT and CDR2 is YYEEEE in the germline V gene. Trimming left V 0 bases short and J 3 bases short, with 9 bases between. The CDR3 loop reads CASSLAGGEETQYF. Here the CDR3 DNA reads TGTGCCAGCAGCTTGGCAGGAGGGGAAGAGACCCAGTACTTC.

The J gene is TRBJ1-2, the V gene TRBV6-1; TRBD1 agrees at 8 bases. V gave up 1 base and J gave up 6 bases; unmatched junction bases: 1. This CDR3 is 13 amino acids long. Germline values: CDR1 MNHNS, CDR2 SASEGT. The CDR3: CASSEVDRDGYTF. The CDR3 nucleotides are TGTGCCAGCAGTGAAGTGGACAGGGATGGCTACACCTTC.

The CDR3 nucleotides read TGTGCCAGCAGCAAACCTACAGGGTATTTGGACGAGCAGTACTTC. It encodes CASSKPTGYLDEQYF. The gene calls are TRBV2 and TRBJ2-7; D is perhaps TRBD1 (6 bases). The V gene's germline CDR1 is SNHLY and CDR2 FYNNEI. With 6 bases removed from V and 5 bases from J, the gap between germline ends came to 20 bases. The CDR3 has 15 residues.

The table lists this clonotype with a count of one. The CDR3 DNA sequence: TGCAGTGCCCATCTCGTACTCGATGAGACCCAGTACTTC. It specifies CSAHLVLDETQYF. This chain uses TRBV20-1 with TRBJ2-5; no clear D. Between the trimmed V and J ends, which lost 6 bases and 5 bases, there was a span of 16 bases. From germline, CDR1 is DFQATT and CDR2 SNEGSKA (reference sequence). CDR3 length: 13 amino acids.

The J gene is TRBJ1-6, the V gene TRBV25-1; maybe TRBD1 (6 bases). The germline V gene encodes CDR1 MGHDK and CDR2 SYGVNS. This CDR3 comprises 13 residues. The V end was cut by 7 bases, the J end by 5 bases, with 9 bases between. The DNA of the CDR3 is TGTGCCAGCAAAAGGACAGATAATTCACCCCTCCACTTT. This translates into CASKRTDNSPLHF.

The chain employs TRBV24-1 and TRBJ2-4; 8 bases align to TRBD2. In germline, CDR1 is KGHDR, CDR2 SFDVKD. Trimming cost V 0 bases and J 0 bases; bases outside gene matches: 6. The CDR3 sequence is 18 residues long. CDR3 sequence (DNA): TGTGCCACCAGTGATTTGACGGGGGGGCCGCGAGCCAAAAACATTCAGTACTTC. It codes for CATSDLTGGPRAKNIQYF.

This clonotype was counted only a few times. The chain joins TRBV19 to TRBJ1-2, with a tentative D call TRBD1 (6 bases). The CDR3 consists of 18 residues. CDR1 is LNHDA and CDR2 is SQIVND in the germline V gene (reference sequence). Trimming cost V 1 base and J 0 bases, with 18 bases left between them. CDR3 nucleotides: TGTGCCAGTAGTATAGTGCGGGGGGCGGCTATTTCTAACTATGGCTACACCTTC. Its protein is CASSIVRGAAISNYGYTF.

The rearrangement joins TRBV6-2 or TRBV6-3 to TRBJ1-1; TRBD1 agrees at 9 bases. The V and J ends lost 8 bases and 11 bases, in that order; junction bases with no gene match: 6. Germline CDR1 and CDR2: MNHEY and SVGEGT. This CDR3 has 11 amino acids. CDR3 loop: CASRDRDGAFF. CDR3 DNA: TGTGCCAGCCGGGACAGGGACGGGGCTTTCTTT.

The chain is built from TRBV6-1 and TRBJ1-1; D gene uncertain. V was shortened by 3 bases and J by 5 bases, with 16 bases between the two germline ends. The V gene's germline CDR1 is MNHNS and CDR2 SASEGT. The CDR3 covers 15 residues. The CDR3 protein is CASSEPWALETEAFF. The CDR3 DNA reads as TGTGCCAGCAGTGAGCCTTGGGCTTTGGAGACTGAAGCTTTCTTT.

This CDR3 reads CASSLGGGYEQYF. The CDR3, as DNA: TGTGCCAGCAGTCTAGGTGGGGGCTACGAGCAGTACTTC. The V and J genes are TRBV2 and TRBJ2-7; either TRBD1 or TRBD2 may supply D (5 bases each). Looked up from germline, CDR1 is SNHLY and CDR2 is FYNNEI. V lost 5 bases and J 3 bases, leaving 11 bases between the germline ends. The CDR3 covers 13 residues.

This clonotype has a handful of counts. The chain combines TRBV6-1 with TRBJ1-1, with D possibly being TRBD1 (5 bases). V was pared by 7 bases and J by 3 bases, with 18 bases between. The CDR3 has 15 amino acids. In germline, CDR1 is MNHNS, CDR2 SASEGT. CDR3 loop: CASTRRGAEDTEAFF. Here the CDR3 DNA reads TGTGCCAGCACAAGAAGGGGCGCGGAAGACACTGAAGCTTTCTTT.